The T cell receptor beta chain under discussion was sequenced for a study of control samples from healthy donors and cancer patients. There are 16 residues in the CDR3. V dropped 0 bases and J dropped 4; count of bases not matched to a gene: 5. Germline CDR1 and CDR2: LNHNV and YYDKDF (reference sequence). The data were produced by immunoSEQ multiplex PCR, yet TCRdb's version contains in-frame clones alone and is incomplete. The table has around 120,000 clones, around 87% seen once; the top ten hold around 9%. This clonotype originated in a man in his forties or fifties in good health. The sequenced material came from blood. V is TRBV15 and J is TRBJ1-1; 10 bases map to TRBD1. The CDR3 reads CATSRDRQGAGTEAFF. CDR3 in DNA: TGTGCCACCAGCAGAGATCGACAGGGGGCCGGCACTGAAGCTTTCTTT.